This T cell receptor beta chain was sequenced for a study of response to subunit inactivated influenza vaccine (dated by TCRdb to 2016 to 2018). A note on the overall study: The study used deep quantitative T cell receptor repertoire profiling to track responses to a trivalent subunit inactivated influenza vaccine. The research as a whole found: The authors proposed that each seasonal influenza vaccination may bring in only a limited number of new T cells.

The germline V gene specifies ENHRY as CDR1 and SYGVKD as CDR2. Trimming costs V 0 bases and J 0 bases, and their ends lie 15 bases apart. From its cysteine to its phenylalanine, the CDR3 spans 18 amino acids. CDR3 DNA is the only sequence kept; it has 54 bases, read in frame from the first base. There are a few counts of this clonotype. Its antigen has not been determined. Per-base quality was not reported, and no clone a single base away is much larger than it. The protocol used for the library was RT-PCR. TCRdb shows the sequencer as Illumina HiSeq 2500. The public reads were run again by TCRdb, first through fastp at Q25 and then through MiXCR, and only productive beta chains were kept. Entries that share a CDR3 protein sequence are merged under the most common genes and DNA. This sample comprises about 650,000 distinct CDR3 sequences, 12% to 15% of them detected only once. 7.6% of the sample is held by the ten biggest clonotypes.

The sequence derives from a man in his fifties or sixties who received an inactivated influenza vaccine. Donor details come from another sample of the same person, matched by shared clones. The sample in question was PBMCs from blood, obtained 14 to 15 days before vaccination. The rearranged chain carries TRBV10-3 and TRBJ2-1, and TRBD1 may be the D gene, going by 5 matching bases. The sequenced DNA: TGTGCCATCAGTGAGTCGTCAGGGCGTCTCAGCTCCTACAATGAGCAGTTCTTC. Translated, this gives CAISESSGRLSSYNEQFF.